Presented here are 24 T cell receptor beta chains from one specimen sequenced in a study of glioma-infiltrating T cells. Using RNA template, CDR3s of TCR alpha and beta were amplified with iRepertoire arm-PCR. TCRdb ran MiXCR on the multiplex PCR reads and lists one entry per CDR3 protein. The sample includes some 160,000 distinct CDR3 sequences, about 40% of them seen just once. Specimen: glioma tissue, nonneoplastic brain tissue, or PBMCs (not recorded which). These receptors all come from a human donor with low-grade glioma or glioblastoma, undergoing nonglioma brain surgery, or in good health (not recorded which).

CDR3 DNA: TGTGCCAGTAGTATAGGCTTGACAGTGGATCAGCCCCAGCATTTT. It is translated as CASSIGLTVDQPQHF. The chain couples TRBV19 to TRBJ1-5; TRBD1 might be the D (5 bases). The V and J ends lost 1 base and 5 bases respectively, with 12 bases between them. The CDR3 is 15 residues long. Germline V gives CDR1 LNHDA, CDR2 SQIVND (reference sequence). Supplemented by reference TRBV19 and TRBJ1-5, the full variable domain reads DGGITQSPKYLFRKEGQNVTLSCEQNLNHDAMYWYRQDPGQGLRLIYYSQIVNDFQKGDIAEGYSVSREKKESFPLTVTSAQKNPTAFYLCASSIGLTVDQPQHFGDGTRLSIL.

This clonotype was seen repeatedly, ten times or more. The V gene is TRBV20-1, the J gene TRBJ2-1, with 7 nucleotides matching TRBD2. The CDR3 loop spans 14 amino acids. Unmatched junction bases numbered 9, after V lost 6 bases and J lost 4 bases. The germline V gene encodes CDR1 DFQATT and CDR2 SNEGSKA (reference sequence). The CDR3, as DNA: TGCAGTGCCCCCCATACTAGCGCGTACAATGAGCAGTTCTTC. Protein sequence: CSAPHTSAYNEQFF.

This clonotype was observed a handful of times. V usage is TRBV29-1 and J usage is TRBJ1-5; D perhaps matches TRBD1 (5 bases). With 6 bases removed from V and 5 bases from J, the gap between germline ends came to 11 bases. Germline V gene lookup returns CDR1 SQVTM and CDR2 ANQGSEA. CDR3 length: 12 residues. The CDR3 DNA follows: TGCAGCGTCGGGACTGTCGATCAGCCCCAGCATTTT. Translation gives CSVGTVDQPQHF.

Notes on this clonotype: A much larger clone is a single base away; this may be a read error. The V and J genes are TRBV20-1 and TRBJ1-1; no reliable D call. With 1 base removed from V and 2 bases from J, the gap between germline ends came to 20 bases. The CDR3 runs 17 residues. Germline CDR1 and CDR2: DFQATT and SNEGSKA (reference sequence). The CDR3 is CSARVAQSTPFNTEAFF. CDR3 bases: TGCAGTGCTAGAGTAGCGCAGTCTACCCCTTTTAACACTGAAGCTTTCTTT.

Concerning this clonotype itself: This may stem from a read error, because a much larger clone lies one nucleotide away. In nucleotides, the CDR3 is TGTGCCATCACCGACCAGCGGGAGCGGGATGAGCAGTTCTTC. It encodes CAITDQRERDEQFF. The V and J genes are TRBV10-3 and TRBJ2-1; 8 bases map to TRBD2. Germline CDR1 is ENHRY and CDR2 is SYGVKD. The V gene end was trimmed by 7 bases and the J gene end by 8 bases; junction bases not matched to a gene: 10. The length of the CDR3 is 14 residues.

As for this clonotype: A much larger clone differs from this one at a single base, so this may be a read error. Here the CDR3 reads CARSFIRGEETQYF. For the CDR3, the DNA is TGTGCCAGAAGTTTCATCAGGGGGGAAGAGACCCAGTACTTC. V and J are TRBV28 and TRBJ2-5; weak D call: TRBD1 (7 bases). The CDR3 consists of 14 residues. CDR1 and CDR2 from the germline V gene are MDHEN and SYDVKM. The full variable domain, rest sourced from reference TRBV28 and TRBJ2-5, is DVKVTQSSRYLVKRTGEKVFLECVQDMDHENMFWYRQDPGLGLRLIYFSYDVKMKEKGDIPEGYSVSREKKERFSLILESASTNQTSMYLCARSFIRGEETQYFGPGTRLLVL.

The table lists this clonotype with many counts. This chain uses TRBV20-1 with TRBJ2-7; the D call may be TRBD1 or TRBD2 (6 bases each). From germline, CDR1 is DFQATT and CDR2 SNEGSKA (reference sequence). The germline V and J ends were trimmed by 4 bases and 1 base, with 11 bases remaining between them. The CDR3 has 13 residues. The CDR3 DNA reads TGCAGTGCTATGGAGGGGGATTCCTACGAGCAGTACTTC. Translating it yields CSAMEGDSYEQYF.

Comment on this clonotype: Germline and junction disagree at one end, which may indicate a read error. The chain uses TRBV19 and TRBJ1-5; D not resolved. Germline V gives CDR1 LNHDA, CDR2 SQIVND (reference sequence). The CDR3 is made up of 13 amino acids. CDR3 region: CASSGSSNHPQHF. DNA for the CDR3: TGTGCCAGTAGTGGCAGCAGCAATCATCCCCAGCATTTT.

In regard to this clonotype: A read error is possible here, since a much larger clone lies one base away. The chain has TRBV20-1 and TRBJ2-4; D is unclear. The CDR3 length is 10 residues. Germline lookup yields CDR1 DFQATT and CDR2 SNEGSKA (reference sequence). The CDR3 loop is CSADKNIKYF. DNA for the CDR3: TGCAGTGCCGATAAAAACATTAAGTACTTC.

The chain carries TRBV2 and TRBJ1-5; the D gene is possibly TRBD1 (6 bases). From germline, CDR1 is SNHLY and CDR2 FYNNEI. This CDR3 is 16 amino acids long. V dropped 4 bases and J dropped 0 bases, with 13 bases sitting between them. This chain's CDR3 is CASSATGMRSNQPQHF. CDR3 sequence (DNA): TGTGCCAGCAGTGCAACAGGGATGCGTAGCAATCAGCCCCAGCATTTT.

This clonotype was detected once. A single base separates this from a much larger clone, so it may be a read error. The chain recombines TRBV6-2 or TRBV6-3 with TRBJ2-1; unclear D gene. This CDR3 has 16 amino acids. Germline V lookup: CDR1 MNHEY, CDR2 SVGEGT. The CDR3 sequence: CASSYSSPSSYTEQFF. The CDR3 nucleotides read TGTGCCAGCAGTTACTCTTCCCCGAGCTCCTACACTGAGCAGTTCTTC.

This chain uses TRBV7-9 with TRBJ2-3; tentatively, D is TRBD1 or TRBD2 (5 bases each). This CDR3 has 13 residues. The germline gives CDR1 SEHNR, CDR2 FQNEAQ (reference sequence). V dropped 9 bases and J dropped 6 bases, with 16 bases sitting between them. The CDR3 protein is CARTLRGADTQYF. The CDR3 nucleotides are TGTGCCAGGACATTAAGGGGAGCGGATACGCAGTATTTT.

Of note for this clonotype: One junction end disagrees with the germline gene, perhaps due to a read error. This rearrangement joins TRBV10-3 to TRBJ2-7; D not resolved. The CDR3 sequence is 12 residues long. Germline values: CDR1 ENHRY, CDR2 SYGVKD. The CDR3 region is CAISDIAYGQYF. In DNA form, the CDR3 reads TGTGCCATCAGTGACATCGCCTACGGGCAGTACTTC.

This clonotype appeared a single time. One junction end does not reproduce the germline sequence, and a read error may be involved. The chain is built from TRBV2 and TRBJ1-3, with a possible D match to TRBD1 (6 bases). The CDR3 runs 15 residues. Germline V CDR1 and CDR2: SNHLY, FYNNEI. The CDR3 DNA reads as TGTGCCAGCAGTGTTCACGGGACAACCTTAAACACCATAGATTTT. Translation: CASSVHGTTLNTIDF.

The J gene is TRBJ2-2, the V gene TRBV19; 9 bases fit TRBD1. Losses at the gene ends were 7 bases for V and 3 bases for J; bases not matched to a gene: 9. The length of the CDR3 is 16 residues. Germline assignment: CDR1 LNHDA and CDR2 SQIVND (reference sequence). CDR3 nucleotides: TGTGCCAGTACCCCACGGGGGACAGGGTACACCGGGGAGCTGTTTTTT. Protein sequence: CASTPRGTGYTGELFF.

Ten or more counts support this clonotype. The gene calls are TRBV7-9 and TRBJ1-5; D ambiguous. The CDR3 is 13 residues long. CDR1 and CDR2 from the germline V gene are SEHNR and FQNEAQ (reference sequence). Trimming stripped 6 bases from V and 0 bases from J, with 6 bases between. The CDR3, as DNA: TGTGCCAGCAGTCTAACTAGCAATCAGCCCCAGCATTTT. Translated: CASSLTSNQPQHF.

V and J are TRBV29-1 and TRBJ2-5; TRBD1 matches 7 bases. This CDR3 is built from 13 residues. After removal of 4 bases from V and 2 bases from J, the junction contained 4 bases not matched to a gene. Germline V CDR1 and CDR2: SQVTM, ANQGSEA. The CDR3 DNA follows: TGCAGCGTTGGTACAGGGGCGCAAGAGACCCAGTACTTC. Amino acids: CSVGTGAQETQYF.

This clonotype has a count of ten or more. CDR3 DNA sequence: TGTGCCACCAGCAGAGATGATGGCTACACCTTC. Encoded protein: CATSRDDGYTF. The V call is TRBV15, the J call TRBJ1-2; D not certain. The V gene's germline CDR1 is LNHNV and CDR2 YYDKDF (reference sequence). Trimming shortened V by 0 bases and J by 6 bases, and 2 bases separated the two germline ends. The CDR3 has 11 amino acids.

In its sample, this clonotype was seen many times. The chain joins TRBV20-1 to TRBJ2-1; TRBD2 matches at 12 bases. The CDR3 extends over 15 amino acids. Looked up from germline, CDR1 is DFQATT and CDR2 is SNEGSKA (reference sequence). V trimming: 5 bases; J trimming: 4 bases; junction bases outside the gene matches: 6. The CDR3 sequence: CSAPRTSGIYNEQFF. In nucleotides, the CDR3 is TGCAGTGCTCCACGGACTAGCGGGATTTACAATGAGCAGTTCTTC.

A remark on this clonotype: This could be a read error, since a much larger clone is one nucleotide away. The genes are TRBV7-2 and TRBJ2-1; tentative D call: TRBD2 (5 bases). V was shortened by 2 bases and J by 6 bases, with 11 bases between the two germline ends. This CDR3 has 14 amino acids. CDR1 and CDR2 from the germline V gene are SGHTA and FQGNSA. The CDR3 bases are TGTGCCAGCAGCTTATGGGGAGTGATCAATGAGCAGTTCTTC. This codes for CASSLWGVINEQFF.

Concerning this clonotype: A much bigger clone sits one base away, suggesting this may be a read error. The V gene is TRBV19, the J gene TRBJ2-1, with D perhaps matching TRBD1 (6 bases). CDR3 length equals 14 residues. V lost 2 bases, J lost 4 bases, and 9 bases lay in between. Germline V lookup: CDR1 LNHDA, CDR2 SQIVND (reference sequence). DNA for the CDR3: TGTGCCAGTAGTATACAGGGGATTTACAATGAGCAGTTCTTC. Its translation is CASSIQGIYNEQFF.

The CDR3 is CASSIWGEQETQYF. In nucleotides, the CDR3 is TGTGCCAGTAGTATTTGGGGAGAGCAAGAGACCCAGTACTTC. This sequence joins TRBV19 and TRBJ2-5, with D tentatively TRBD2 (5 bases). With 3 bases removed from V and 2 bases from J, the gap between germline ends came to 10 bases. CDR3 length: 14 amino acids. Germline V gene data show CDR1 as LNHDA and CDR2 as SQIVND (reference sequence).

The J gene is TRBJ2-5, the V gene TRBV19; 10 bases match TRBD2. After removal of 5 bases from V and 5 bases from J, the junction contained 8 bases not matched to a gene. This CDR3 spans 15 amino acids. Per germline, CDR1 LNHDA and CDR2 SQIVND (reference sequence). The DNA of the CDR3 is TGTGCCAGTAGTCCAGCTAGCGGGAGCGTGGAGACCCAGTACTTC. This sequence encodes CASSPASGSVETQYF.

The table lists this clonotype with a few counts. V and J are TRBV3-1 and TRBJ2-2, with D possibly being TRBD1 (5 bases). Germline values: CDR1 LGHDT, CDR2 YNNKEL (reference sequence). This CDR3 has 17 amino acids. Between the trimmed V and J ends, which lost 1 base and 1 base, there was a span of 13 bases. Here the CDR3 reads CASSQVSLTGNTGELFF. The CDR3 DNA follows: TGTGCCAGCAGCCAAGTTAGTCTAACAGGGAACACCGGGGAGCTGTTTTTT.